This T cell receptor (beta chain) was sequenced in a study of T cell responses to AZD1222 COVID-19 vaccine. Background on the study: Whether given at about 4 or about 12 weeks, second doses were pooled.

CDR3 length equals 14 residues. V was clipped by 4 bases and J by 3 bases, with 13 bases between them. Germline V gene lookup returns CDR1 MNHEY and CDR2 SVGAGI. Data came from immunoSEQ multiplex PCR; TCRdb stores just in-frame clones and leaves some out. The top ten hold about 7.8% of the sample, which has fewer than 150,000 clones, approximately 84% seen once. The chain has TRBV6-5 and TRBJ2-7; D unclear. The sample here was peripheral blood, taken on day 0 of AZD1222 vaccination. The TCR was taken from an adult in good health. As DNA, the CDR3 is TGTGCCAGCAGTTTGTCCGGGTCTCTCTACGAGCAGTACTTC. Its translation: CASSLSGSLYEQYF.